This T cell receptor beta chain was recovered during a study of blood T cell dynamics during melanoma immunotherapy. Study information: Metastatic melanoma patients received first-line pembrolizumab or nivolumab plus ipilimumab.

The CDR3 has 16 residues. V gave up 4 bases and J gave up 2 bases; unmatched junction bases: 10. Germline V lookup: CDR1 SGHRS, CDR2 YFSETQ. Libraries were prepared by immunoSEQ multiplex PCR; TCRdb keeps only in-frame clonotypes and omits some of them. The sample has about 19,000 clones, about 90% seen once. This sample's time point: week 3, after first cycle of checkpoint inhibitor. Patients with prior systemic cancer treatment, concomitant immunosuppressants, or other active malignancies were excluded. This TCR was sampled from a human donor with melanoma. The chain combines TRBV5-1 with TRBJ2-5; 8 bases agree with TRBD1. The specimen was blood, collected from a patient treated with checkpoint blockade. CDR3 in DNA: TGCGCCAGCAGCCCCTTAGGACAGGGACTTCAAGAGACCCAGTACTTC. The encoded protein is CASSPLGQGLQETQYF. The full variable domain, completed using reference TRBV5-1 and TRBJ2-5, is KAGVTQTPRYLIKTRGQQVTLSCSPISGHRSVSWYQQTPGQGLQFLFEYFSETQRNKGNFPGRFSGRQFSNSRSEMNVSTLELGDSALYLCASSPLGQGLQETQYFGPGTRLLVL.